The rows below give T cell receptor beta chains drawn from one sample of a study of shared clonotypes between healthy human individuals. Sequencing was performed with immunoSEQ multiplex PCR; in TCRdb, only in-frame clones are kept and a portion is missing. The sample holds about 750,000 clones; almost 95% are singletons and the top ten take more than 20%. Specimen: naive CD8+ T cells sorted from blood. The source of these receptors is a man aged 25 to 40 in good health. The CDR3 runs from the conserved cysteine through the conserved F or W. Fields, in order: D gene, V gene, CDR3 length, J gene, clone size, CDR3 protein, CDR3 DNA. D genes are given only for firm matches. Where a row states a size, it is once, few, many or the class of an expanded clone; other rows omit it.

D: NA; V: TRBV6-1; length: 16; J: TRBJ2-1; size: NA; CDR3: CASSDAALAPRDEQFF; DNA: TGTGCCAGCAGTGATGCAGCATTAGCCCCTAGGGATGAGCAGTTCTTC
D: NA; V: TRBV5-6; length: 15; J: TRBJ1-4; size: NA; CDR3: CASSLGGISNEKLFF; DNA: TGTGCCAGCAGCTTAGGGGGGATCTCTAATGAAAAACTGTTTTTT
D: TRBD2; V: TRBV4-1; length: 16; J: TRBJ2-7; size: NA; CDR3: CASSQDPGLAGYEQYF; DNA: TGCGCCAGCAGCCAAGACCCGGGACTAGCGGGCTACGAGCAGTACTTC
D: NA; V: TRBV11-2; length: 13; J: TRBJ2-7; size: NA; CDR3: CASSPPRSYEQYF; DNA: TGTGCCAGCAGCCCCCCTAGGTCCTACGAGCAGTACTTC
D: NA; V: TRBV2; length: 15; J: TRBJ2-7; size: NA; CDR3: CASSEVRDFPYEQYF; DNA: TGTGCCAGCAGTGAAGTCAGGGATTTTCCCTACGAGCAGTACTTC
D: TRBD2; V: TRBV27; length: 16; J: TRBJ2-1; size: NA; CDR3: CASGPAGGGGNNEQFF; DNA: TGTGCCAGCGGACCCGCGGGAGGAGGGGGGAACAATGAGCAGTTCTTC
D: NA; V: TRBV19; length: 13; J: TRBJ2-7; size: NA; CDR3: CASSIADGYEQYF; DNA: TGTGCCAGTAGTATAGCGGACGGCTACGAGCAGTACTTC
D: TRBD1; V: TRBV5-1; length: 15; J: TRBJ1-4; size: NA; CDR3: CASSSIDRGNEKLFF; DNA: TGCGCCAGCAGCTCCATAGACAGGGGCAATGAAAAACTGTTTTTT
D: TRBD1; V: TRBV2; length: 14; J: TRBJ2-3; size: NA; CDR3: CASTGQGAADTQYF; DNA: TGTGCCAGCACTGGACAGGGGGCTGCAGATACGCAGTATTTT
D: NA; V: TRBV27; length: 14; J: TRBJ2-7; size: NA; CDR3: CASGGGSSSYEQYF; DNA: TGTGCCTCCGGGGGCGGTTCAAGCTCCTACGAGCAGTACTTC
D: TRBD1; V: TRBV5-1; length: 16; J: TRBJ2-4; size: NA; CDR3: CASSHGTGGLLNIQYF; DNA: TGCGCCAGCAGCCACGGGACAGGGGGCCTACTAAACATTCAGTACTTC
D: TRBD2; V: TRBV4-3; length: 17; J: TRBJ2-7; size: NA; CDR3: CASSQDFSAGEAYEQYF; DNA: TGCGCCAGCAGCCAAGATTTTTCAGCGGGAGAGGCCTACGAGCAGTACTTC
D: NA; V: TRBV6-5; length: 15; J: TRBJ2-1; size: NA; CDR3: CASSYLQEKYNEQFF; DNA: TGTGCCAGCAGTTACTTGCAGGAGAAGTACAATGAGCAGTTCTTC
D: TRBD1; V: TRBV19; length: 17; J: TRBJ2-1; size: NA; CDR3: CASSDLPWDRGYNEQFF; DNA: TGTGCCAGTAGTGACCTACCCTGGGACAGGGGCTACAATGAGCAGTTCTTC
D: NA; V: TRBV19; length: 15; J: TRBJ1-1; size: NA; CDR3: CASTWNGEMNTEAFF; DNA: TGTGCCAGTACCTGGAATGGGGAGATGAACACTGAAGCTTTCTTT
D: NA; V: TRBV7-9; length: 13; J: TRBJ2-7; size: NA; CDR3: CASSPVDSIEQYF; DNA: TGTGCCAGCAGCCCGGTGGACAGCATCGAGCAGTACTTC
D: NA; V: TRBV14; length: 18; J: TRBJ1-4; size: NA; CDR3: CASSQVDWGASTNEKLFF; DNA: TGTGCCAGCAGCCAAGTTGATTGGGGGGCTTCAACTAATGAAAAACTGTTTTTT
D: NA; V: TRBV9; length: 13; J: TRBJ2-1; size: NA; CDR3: CASTGKLDNEQFF; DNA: TGTGCCAGCACCGGAAAGCTTGACAATGAGCAGTTCTTC
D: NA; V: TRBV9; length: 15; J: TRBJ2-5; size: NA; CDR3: CASSLPGTPQETQYF; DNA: TGTGCCAGCAGCCTACCCGGGACTCCTCAAGAGACCCAGTACTTC
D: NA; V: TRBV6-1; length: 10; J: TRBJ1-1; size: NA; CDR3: CASSEAWAFF; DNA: TGTGCCAGCAGTGAAGCTTGGGCTTTCTTT
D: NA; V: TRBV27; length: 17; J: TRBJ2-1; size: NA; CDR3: CASSLFPRGLSYNEQFF; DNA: TGTGCCAGCAGTTTATTCCCCCGGGGGCTGTCCTACAATGAGCAGTTCTTC
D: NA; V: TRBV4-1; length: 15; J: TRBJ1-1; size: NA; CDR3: CASSQVYTGAAEAFF; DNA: TGCGCCAGCAGCCAAGTCTATACAGGTGCCGCTGAAGCTTTCTTT
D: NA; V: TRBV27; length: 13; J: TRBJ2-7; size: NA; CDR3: CASRLASTYEQYF; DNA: TGTGCCAGCAGGTTAGCGTCGACCTACGAGCAGTACTTC
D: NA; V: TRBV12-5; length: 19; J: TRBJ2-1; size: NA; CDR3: CASGLVRGRRAAYPYEQFF; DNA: TGTGCTAGTGGTTTGGTACGGGGCCGGAGGGCGGCATACCCCTATGAGCAGTTCTTC
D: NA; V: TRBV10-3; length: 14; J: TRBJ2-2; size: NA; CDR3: CAISGPKDTGELFF; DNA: TGTGCCATCAGTGGCCCCAAGGACACCGGGGAGCTGTTTTTT
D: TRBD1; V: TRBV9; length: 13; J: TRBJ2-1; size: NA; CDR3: CASSPTGGNEQFF; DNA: TGTGCCAGCAGCCCGACAGGGGGCAATGAGCAGTTCTTC
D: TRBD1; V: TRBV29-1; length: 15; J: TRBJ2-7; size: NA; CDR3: CSVPAPGQPLYEQYF; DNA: TGCAGCGTCCCTGCCCCGGGACAGCCCCTCTACGAGCAGTACTTC
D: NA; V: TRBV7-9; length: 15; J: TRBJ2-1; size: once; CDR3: CASSPDSLNYNEQFF; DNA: TGTGCCAGCAGCCCAGACAGTTTAAACTACAATGAGCAGTTCTTC
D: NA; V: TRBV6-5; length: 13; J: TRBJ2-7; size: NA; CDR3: CASTTGPFYEQYF; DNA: TGTGCCAGCACTACGGGGCCCTTCTACGAGCAGTACTTC
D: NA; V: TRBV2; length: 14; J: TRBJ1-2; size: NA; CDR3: CASSITGTYYGYTF; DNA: TGTGCCAGCAGTATTACCGGGACGTACTATGGCTACACCTTC
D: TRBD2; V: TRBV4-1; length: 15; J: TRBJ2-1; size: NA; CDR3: CASSQAGGLNGEQFF; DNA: TGCGCCAGCAGCCAAGCGGGAGGGCTCAATGGTGAGCAGTTCTTC
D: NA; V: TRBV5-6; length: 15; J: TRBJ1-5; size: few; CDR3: CASSLGQAGNQPQHF; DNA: TGTGCCAGCAGCTTGGGACAGGCGGGGAATCAGCCCCAGCATTTT
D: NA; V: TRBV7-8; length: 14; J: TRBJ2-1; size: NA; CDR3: CASILIGAYNEQFF; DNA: TGTGCCAGCATCCTGATAGGGGCCTACAATGAGCAGTTCTTC
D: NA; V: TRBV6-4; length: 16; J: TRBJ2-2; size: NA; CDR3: CASSEAPFGGTGELFF; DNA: TGTGCCAGCAGTGAAGCCCCATTTGGGGGGACCGGGGAGCTGTTTTTT
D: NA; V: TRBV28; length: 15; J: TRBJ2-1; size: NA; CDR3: CASSLVGGTQNEQFF; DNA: TGTGCCAGCAGTTTAGTAGGAGGAACGCAGAATGAGCAGTTCTTC
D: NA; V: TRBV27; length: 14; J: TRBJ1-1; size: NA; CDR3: CASSLVRNFPEAFF; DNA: TGTGCCAGCAGTTTAGTCAGGAATTTTCCTGAAGCTTTCTTT
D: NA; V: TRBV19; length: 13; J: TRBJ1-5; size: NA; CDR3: CASTAGPNQPQHF; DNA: TGTGCCAGTACTGCCGGGCCCAATCAGCCCCAGCATTTT
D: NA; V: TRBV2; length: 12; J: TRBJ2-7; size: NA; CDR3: CAIGTKGPEQYF; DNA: TGTGCCATCGGGACCAAGGGTCCGGAGCAGTACTTC
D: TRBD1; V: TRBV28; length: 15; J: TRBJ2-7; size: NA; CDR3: CASSSRDSSFYEQYF; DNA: TGTGCCAGCAGTTCCCGGGACAGTTCCTTCTACGAGCAGTACTTC
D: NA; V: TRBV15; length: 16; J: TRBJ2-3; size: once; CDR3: CATSPPRGGFADTQYF; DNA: TGTGCCACCAGCCCCCCCCGGGGAGGTTTCGCAGATACGCAGTATTTT
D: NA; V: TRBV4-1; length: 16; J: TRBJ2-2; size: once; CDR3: CASSRTGAPNTGELFF; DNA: TGCGCCAGCAGCCGGACGGGGGCCCCGAACACCGGGGAGCTGTTTTTT
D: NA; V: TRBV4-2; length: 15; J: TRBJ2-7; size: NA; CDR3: CASNSLRQGNYEQYF; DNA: TGTGCCAGCAATTCGCTACGTCAGGGGAACTACGAGCAGTACTTC
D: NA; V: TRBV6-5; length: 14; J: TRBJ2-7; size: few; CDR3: CASSYSVGGNEQYF; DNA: TGTGCCAGCAGTTACTCGGTAGGGGGTAACGAGCAGTACTTC
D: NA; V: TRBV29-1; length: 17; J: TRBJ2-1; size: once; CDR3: CSMRPESSWRSYNEQFF; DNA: TGCAGCATGAGACCTGAGAGTTCTTGGAGAAGCTACAATGAGCAGTTCTTC
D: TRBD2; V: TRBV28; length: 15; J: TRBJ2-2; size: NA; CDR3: CASYSGNWDTGELFF; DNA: TGTGCCAGTTATAGCGGGAATTGGGACACCGGGGAGCTGTTTTTT
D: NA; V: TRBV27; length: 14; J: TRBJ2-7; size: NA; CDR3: CASSLKGGSYEQYF; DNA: TGTGCCAGCAGTTTAAAGGGGGGGTCCTACGAGCAGTACTTC
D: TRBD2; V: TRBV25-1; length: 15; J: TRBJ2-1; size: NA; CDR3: CASSWLAGAYNEQFF; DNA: TGTGCCAGCAGCTGGCTAGCGGGAGCCTACAATGAGCAGTTCTTC
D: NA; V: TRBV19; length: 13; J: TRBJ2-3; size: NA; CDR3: CASSGISTDTQYF; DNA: TGTGCCAGTAGCGGGATCAGCACAGATACGCAGTATTTT
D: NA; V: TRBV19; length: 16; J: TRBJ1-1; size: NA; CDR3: CASSIVAPPGNTEAFF; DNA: TGTGCCAGTAGTATAGTTGCGCCGCCGGGGAACACTGAAGCTTTCTTT
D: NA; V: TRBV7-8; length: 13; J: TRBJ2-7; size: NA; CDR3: CASSLRVPYEQYF; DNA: TGTGCCAGCAGCTTACGCGTCCCCTACGAGCAGTACTTC
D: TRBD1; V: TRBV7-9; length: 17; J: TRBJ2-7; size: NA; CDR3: CASSSTRGQGARDEQYF; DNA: TGTGCCAGCAGCTCTACAAGGGGACAGGGGGCCCGTGACGAGCAGTACTTC